This T cell receptor beta chain was sequenced in a study of HIV-infected patients and healthy controls. All unsorted peripheral T cells were captured because whole blood was used without fractionation. The V gene lost 6 bases and the J gene lost 5 bases, with 5 bases spanning the gap. Germline loops: CDR1 MNHNS, CDR2 SASEGT. There are 11 residues in the CDR3. cDNA was made from around 0.45 ug RNA using alpha and beta constant primers. Using multiplexing indices, alpha and beta chain libraries were generated apart by chain-specific third strand synthesis. A single record per CDR3 protein comes from TCRdb applying MiXCR to the 5' RACE reads. The sample contains about 12,000 distinct CDR3 sequences, approximately 10% of which appear only once. There are many counts of this clonotype.

The source material was blood. This chain connects TRBV6-1 to TRBJ2-1; unclear D gene. The receptor was derived from an adult in good health. CDR3 sequence: CASSPHNEQFF. The DNA for the CDR3 is TGTGCCAGCAGCCCTCACAATGAGCAGTTCTTC.